A selection of T cell receptor beta chains follows, all from one sample in a study of blood T cell repertoires in COVID-19. Repertoires were generated with immunoSEQ multiplex PCR, while TCRdb's copy carries only in-frame clones and drops some. The sample gives roughly 200,000 clones, 85% of which show up once; under 20% is in the top ten. The sample taken for sequencing was PBMCs or T cells enriched from blood (not recorded which). These receptor sequences come from a man between 40 and 49 years old who had recovered from COVID-19. Both conserved end residues are part of each CDR3. The D gene is left open where the match is weak. Where a row states a size, it is once, few, many or the class of an expanded clone; other rows omit it.

clone_size	v_call	j_call	d_call	cdr3_aa	cdr3_nt
-	TRBV5-8	TRBJ1-4	-	CASSLGHANEKLFF	TGTGCCAGCAGCTTGGGACATGCAAATGAAAAACTGTTTTTT
-	TRBV24-1	TRBJ1-6	-	CATSDPGTNYNSPLHF	TGTGCCACCAGTGACCCCGGGACTAACTATAATTCACCCCTCCACTTT
-	TRBV7-9	TRBJ1-4	-	CASSLAGSSNEKLFF	TGTGCCAGCAGCTTAGCGGGCAGTTCTAATGAAAAACTGTTTTTT
-	TRBV7-9	TRBJ1-1	-	CASSPGVAAFF	TGTGCCAGCAGCCCCGGGGTGGCGGCTTTCTTT
-	TRBV2	TRBJ1-4	TRBD1	CASSEVRGNEKLFF	TGTGCCAGCAGTGAGGTCAGGGGGAATGAAAAACTGTTTTTT
-	TRBV7-2	TRBJ2-7	-	CASSLELARHEQYF	TGTGCCAGCAGCTTAGAACTAGCCCGCCACGAGCAGTACTTC
-	TRBV11-2	TRBJ1-1	TRBD1	CASRPPDRVWDHHAEAFF	TGTGCCAGCAGACCCCCGGACAGGGTGTGGGACCATCACGCTGAAGCTTTCTTT
-	TRBV5-1	TRBJ1-6	TRBD1	CASSLGQGRSENSPLHF	TGCGCCAGCAGCTTGGGACAGGGGAGGTCGGAAAATTCACCCCTCCACTTT
-	TRBV6-2/TRBV6-3	TRBJ2-1	-	CASSYRASNEQFF	TGTGCCAGCAGTTATCGAGCGAGCAATGAGCAGTTCTTC
once	TRBV9	TRBJ2-1	-	CASSVLGQLYNEQFF	TGTGCCAGCAGCGTATTAGGACAGCTCTACAATGAGCAGTTCTTC
-	TRBV18	TRBJ2-7	-	CASSPVAVPLGYEQYF	TGTGCCAGCTCACCTGTTGCGGTTCCACTCGGCTACGAGCAGTACTTC
few	TRBV5-5	TRBJ2-3	-	CASSSRQGSTDTQYF	TGTGCCAGCAGCTCCCGCCAGGGGAGCACAGATACGCAGTATTTT
-	TRBV7-2	TRBJ2-7	TRBD2	CASSLTSGTQYEQYF	TGTGCCAGCAGCTTAACTAGCGGGACCCAATACGAGCAGTACTTC
once	TRBV7-9	TRBJ2-3	-	CASSLTPPGTDTQYF	TGTGCCAGCAGCTTAACCCCACCAGGCACAGATACGCAGTATTTT
-	TRBV3-1/TRBV3-2	TRBJ1-4	-	CASSHLASATNEKLFF	TGTGCCAGCAGCCACTTAGCGAGCGCAACTAATGAAAAACTGTTTTTT
-	TRBV6-5	TRBJ1-1	-	CASRQGKDTEAFF	TGTGCCAGCAGGCAGGGAAAAGACACTGAAGCTTTCTTT
once	TRBV4-1	TRBJ2-7	-	CASSQASPSYEQYF	TGCGCCAGCAGCCAAGCGTCGCCCAGTTACGAGCAGTACTTC
-	TRBV28	TRBJ2-7	TRBD1	CASSPGQGIAYEQYF	TGTGCCAGCAGTCCCGGACAGGGGATTGCCTACGAGCAGTACTTC
-	TRBV28	TRBJ1-1	-	CASLHGGFDTEAFF	TGTGCCAGCTTACACGGGGGGTTTGACACTGAAGCTTTCTTT
-	TRBV2	TRBJ2-7	TRBD1	CASSGGQGAFEQYF	TGTGCCAGCAGCGGAGGACAGGGGGCGTTCGAGCAGTACTTC
-	TRBV18	TRBJ1-1	TRBD1	CASSEQTGVNTEAFF	TGTGCCAGCTCAGAGCAGACAGGGGTAAACACTGAAGCTTTCTTT
-	TRBV7-3	TRBJ2-3	TRBD1	CASSSLPGQGTTDTQYF	TGTGCCAGCAGCTCTCTACCGGGACAGGGGACAACAGATACGCAGTATTTT
-	TRBV25-1	TRBJ2-2	-	CASSESVTGELFF	TGTGCCAGCAGTGAATCCGTCACCGGGGAGCTGTTTTTT
-	TRBV29-1	TRBJ1-5	TRBD1	CSVGQGHQPQHF	TGCAGCGTAGGACAGGGTCATCAGCCCCAGCATTTT
-	TRBV21-1	TRBJ2-1	-	CASSKGHLSSYNEQFF	TGTGCCAGCAGCAAAGGCCATCTTAGCTCCTACAATGAGCAGTTCTTC
-	TRBV5-1	TRBJ2-7	TRBD1	CASSAGQDYEQYF	TGCGCCAGCAGCGCGGGACAGGACTACGAGCAGTACTTC
-	TRBV18	TRBJ1-2	TRBD1	CASSPTGQSGYTF	TGTGCCAGCTCTCCCACGGGACAGAGCGGCTACACCTTC
-	TRBV5-1	TRBJ2-5	TRBD2	CASSFGLAGDQETQYF	TGCGCCAGCAGCTTCGGACTAGCGGGAGACCAAGAGACCCAGTACTTC
-	TRBV2	TRBJ1-5	-	CASSEDTLNRPQHF	TGTGCCAGCAGTGAGGACACCTTGAATAGGCCCCAGCATTTT
-	TRBV19	TRBJ1-2	TRBD1	CASIISRTGFYGYTF	TGTGCCAGTATCATCTCCAGGACAGGGTTCTATGGCTACACCTTC
-	TRBV19	TRBJ2-7	TRBD1	CASSVGTGLYEQYF	TGTGCCAGTAGCGTCGGGACAGGGTTATACGAGCAGTACTTC
-	TRBV28	TRBJ1-1	-	CASSPGNTEAFF	TGTGCCAGCAGCCCAGGGAACACTGAAGCTTTCTTT
once	TRBV14	TRBJ1-1	-	CASSPFGGTEAFF	TGTGCCAGCAGCCCTTTTGGAGGGACTGAAGCTTTCTTT
-	TRBV7-8	TRBJ2-2	TRBD1	CASSPTGITGELFF	TGTGCCAGCAGCCCGACAGGGATCACCGGGGAGCTGTTTTTT
-	TRBV24-1	TRBJ2-2	-	CATSAPDRNTGELFF	TGTGCCACCAGTGCCCCCGACAGGAACACCGGGGAGCTGTTTTTT
-	TRBV4-1	TRBJ1-1	-	CASSHGTGEAFF	TGCGCCAGCAGCCATGGTACAGGGGAAGCTTTCTTT
-	TRBV13	TRBJ2-2	TRBD2	CASSFGPRTSGITGELFF	TGTGCCAGCAGCTTCGGCCCCCGGACTAGCGGGATCACCGGGGAGCTGTTTTTT
once	TRBV20-1	TRBJ2-1	TRBD2	CSASRASGRSSVDEQFF	TGCAGTGCTAGTAGGGCTAGCGGGAGGTCCTCTGTCGATGAGCAGTTCTTC
-	TRBV24-1	TRBJ2-7	TRBD1	CATSDSWTGNEQYF	TGTGCCACCAGTGATTCCTGGACAGGGAACGAGCAGTACTTC
-	TRBV27	TRBJ2-7	TRBD2	CASRTTSGTPYEQYF	TGTGCCAGCAGGACCACTAGCGGGACCCCCTACGAGCAGTACTTC
-	TRBV6-1	TRBJ1-1	-	CASSEDGVINTEAFF	TGTGCCAGCAGTGAAGACGGGGTGATCAACACTGAAGCTTTCTTT
-	TRBV27	TRBJ1-5	-	CASSFSGFDQPQHF	TGTGCCAGCAGTTTTTCGGGGTTCGATCAGCCCCAGCATTTT
once	TRBV6-2/TRBV6-3	TRBJ2-3	-	CASSYPGARGIGTDTQYF	TGTGCCAGCAGTTACCCGGGCGCTCGGGGGATTGGCACAGATACGCAGTATTTT
-	TRBV5-6	TRBJ2-7	TRBD1	CASSSGTGHEQYF	TGTGCCAGCAGCTCAGGGACAGGGCACGAGCAGTACTTC
-	TRBV11-3	TRBJ2-3	TRBD2	CASSFPGAASGRSTDTQYF	TGTGCCAGCAGCTTCCCTGGAGCGGCTAGCGGGAGAAGCACAGATACGCAGTATTTT
-	TRBV29-1	TRBJ2-1	-	CSVWRGELQYNEQFF	TGCAGCGTCTGGAGGGGCGAGCTTCAATACAATGAGCAGTTCTTC
-	TRBV2	TRBJ2-5	-	CASSEDVGGSGETQYF	TGTGCCAGCAGTGAGGATGTGGGGGGATCGGGAGAGACCCAGTACTTC
once	TRBV12-3/TRBV12-4	TRBJ1-2	-	CASSQRDIRGYTF	TGTGCCAGCAGTCAGAGGGACATACGAGGCTACACCTTC
-	TRBV29-1	TRBJ1-1	TRBD1	CSVEGTGGTEAFF	TGCAGCGTAGAAGGGACAGGGGGCACTGAAGCTTTCTTT
-	TRBV3-1/TRBV3-2	TRBJ1-1	TRBD1	CASRPDLDRGAFF	TGTGCCAGCAGACCGGATCTAGACAGGGGAGCTTTCTTT
-	TRBV6-6	TRBJ1-3	TRBD1	CASSRWDRTLSGNTIYF	TGTGCCAGCAGCCGATGGGACAGGACTCTCTCGGGAAACACCATATATTTT
-	TRBV7-9	TRBJ1-5	TRBD1	CASSLATGGQGGQPQHF	TGTGCCAGCAGCTTAGCGACTGGGGGACAGGGCGGGCAGCCCCAGCATTTT
-	TRBV5-1	TRBJ2-7	-	CASSLVQETYEQYF	TGCGCCAGCAGCTTGGTACAGGAGACCTACGAGCAGTACTTC
-	TRBV2	TRBJ1-2	-	CASQGAPGYGYTF	TGTGCCAGCCAAGGGGCGCCGGGCTATGGCTACACCTTC
-	TRBV3-1/TRBV3-2	TRBJ2-2	-	CASSQRGNTGELFF	TGTGCCAGCAGCCAAAGGGGGAACACCGGGGAGCTGTTTTTT